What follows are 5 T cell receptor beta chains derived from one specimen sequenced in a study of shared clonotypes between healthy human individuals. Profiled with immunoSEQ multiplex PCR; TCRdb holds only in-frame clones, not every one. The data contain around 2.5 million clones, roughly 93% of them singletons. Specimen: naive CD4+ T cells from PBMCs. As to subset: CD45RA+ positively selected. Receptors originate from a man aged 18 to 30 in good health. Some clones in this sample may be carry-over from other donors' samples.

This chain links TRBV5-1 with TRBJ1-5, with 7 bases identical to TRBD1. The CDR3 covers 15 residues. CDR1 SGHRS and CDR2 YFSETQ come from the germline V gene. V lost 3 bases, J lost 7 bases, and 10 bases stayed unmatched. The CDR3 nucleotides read TGCGCCAGCAGCTCGACAGGGTCTACTGGCCAGCCCCAGCATTTT. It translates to CASSSTGSTGQPQHF. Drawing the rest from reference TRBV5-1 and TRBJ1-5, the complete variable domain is KAGVTQTPRYLIKTRGQQVTLSCSPISGHRSVSWYQQTPGQGLQFLFEYFSETQRNKGNFPGRFSGRQFSNSRSEMNVSTLELGDSALYLCASSSTGSTGQPQHFGDGTRLSIL.

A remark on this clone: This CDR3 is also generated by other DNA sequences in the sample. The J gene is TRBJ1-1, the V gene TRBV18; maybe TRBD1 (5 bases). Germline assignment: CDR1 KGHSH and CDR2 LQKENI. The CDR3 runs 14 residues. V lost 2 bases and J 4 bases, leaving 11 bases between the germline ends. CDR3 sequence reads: CASSPASGGTEAFF. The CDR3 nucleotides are TGTGCCAGCTCACCAGCGTCGGGGGGCACTGAAGCTTTCTTT.

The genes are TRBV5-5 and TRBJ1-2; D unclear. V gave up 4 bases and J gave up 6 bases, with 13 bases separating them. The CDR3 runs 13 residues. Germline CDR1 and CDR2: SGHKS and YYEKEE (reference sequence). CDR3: CASSPEGSHGYTF. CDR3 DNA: TGTGCCAGCAGCCCGGAGGGATCCCATGGCTACACCTTC. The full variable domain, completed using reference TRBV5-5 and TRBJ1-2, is DAGVTQSPTHLIKTRGQQVTLRCSPISGHKSVSWYQQVLGQGPQFIFQYYEKEERGRGNFPDRFSARQFPNYSSELNVNALLLGDSALYLCASSPEGSHGYTFGSGTRLTVV.

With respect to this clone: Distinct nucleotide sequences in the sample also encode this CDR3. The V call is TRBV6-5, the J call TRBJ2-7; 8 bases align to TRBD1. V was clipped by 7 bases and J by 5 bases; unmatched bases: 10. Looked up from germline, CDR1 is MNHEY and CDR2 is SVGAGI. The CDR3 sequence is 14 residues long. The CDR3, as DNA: TGTGCCAGCACCTCTCCTCAGGGGGCCCACGAGCAGTACTTC. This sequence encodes CASTSPQGAHEQYF.

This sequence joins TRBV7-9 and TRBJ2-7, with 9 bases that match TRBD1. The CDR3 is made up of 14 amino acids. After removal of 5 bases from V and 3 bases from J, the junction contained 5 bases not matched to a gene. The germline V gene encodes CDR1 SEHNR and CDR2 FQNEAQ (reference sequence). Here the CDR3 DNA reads TGTGCCAGCAGCCCCGGGACAGGGTACTACGAGCAGTACTTC. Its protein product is CASSPGTGYYEQYF.